Following are 4 T cell receptor beta chains from one sample sequenced in a study of HIV-infected children after antiretroviral therapy interruption. Indicated treatment: PENTA 11 planned treatment interruption arm or continuous ART arm. A 3' RACE protocol on RNA, with unique molecular identifiers, produced the TCR library. One entry per CDR3 protein, called by TCRdb with MiXCR from the 3' RACE reads. The data show about 89,000 distinct CDR3 sequences, approximately 6.9% seen once. The sample consisted of CD45RA+ CD4+ T cells from PBMCs, pooled from several time points, taken from a donor given antiretroviral therapy, either interrupted or continuous. The sample's subset: naive CD4+ CD45RA+ CD45RO- T cells. Receptor source: a pool of human donors with HIV.

The rearrangement joins TRBV19 to TRBJ2-3; D is uncertain. Looked up from germline, CDR1 is LNHDA and CDR2 is SQIVND (reference sequence). Trimming cost V 3 bases and J 6 bases, with 4 bases left between them. The CDR3 loop spans 11 amino acids. The CDR3 DNA is TGTGCCAGTAGTATTTCTGATACGCAGTATTTT. It is translated as CASSISDTQYF.

This clonotype was found many times. The chain employs TRBV29-1 and TRBJ1-1, with no clear D. There are 11 residues in the CDR3. V lost 8 bases to trimming and J lost 11 bases, with 18 bases between them. The germline CDR1 and CDR2 sequences are SQVTM and ANQGSEA. The CDR3 protein is CSISRGAYAFF. In nucleotides, the CDR3 is TGCAGCATCTCACGGGGAGCGTACGCTTTCTTT.

The table lists this clonotype with many counts. This chain joins TRBV20-1 and TRBJ1-2; 9 bases align to TRBD1. The CDR3 loop spans 12 amino acids. Per germline, CDR1 DFQATT and CDR2 SNEGSKA (reference sequence). The J segment lost 3 bases and the V segment lost 7 bases, leaving 3 bases of the junction unmatched. CDR3 sequence: CSGRQGDYGYTF. CDR3 coding DNA: TGCAGTGGGAGACAGGGGGACTATGGCTACACCTTC.

This clonotype was detected a few times. The V gene is TRBV20-1, the J gene TRBJ1-1, with D possibly TRBD1 on 5 matching bases. Germline lookup yields CDR1 DFQATT and CDR2 SNEGSKA (reference sequence). Trimming pared 4 bases from V and 8 bases from J, leaving 11 bases between. The CDR3 loop spans 11 amino acids. The CDR3 coding sequence is TGCAGTGCTATTCAACAGGTGGAAGCTTTCTTT. Encoded protein: CSAIQQVEAFF.